A single TCR beta chain is shown here with its context. Its cognate antigen is unknown. These data belong to a study of early T cells in non-severe SARS-CoV-2 infection. Overall study results and limits: CD4 and private specificities were missed by VDJdb matching, which favored anti-spike CD8 responses.

V lost 0 bases and J 5 bases, leaving 8 bases between the germline ends. There are 13 residues in the CDR3. The V gene's germline CDR1 is SGHNT and CDR2 YYREEE (reference sequence). In TCRdb, the 5' RACE reads were re-called with MiXCR into one record per CDR3 protein. The table lists roughly 86,000 distinct CDR3 sequences, about 15% of them singletons. The clonotype originates from an adult who was a healthcare worker with PCR-confirmed SARS-CoV-2 infection or an uninfected control (not recorded which). The sample was whole blood. The chain uses TRBV5-4 and TRBJ1-2; unclear D gene. This CDR3 reads CASSLVNEYGYTF. CDR3 coding DNA: TGTGCCAGCAGCTTGGTGAATGAGTATGGCTACACCTTC.